These 24 T cell receptor beta chains originate from one sample sequenced in a study of blood T cell repertoires in COVID-19. Assay: immunoSEQ multiplex PCR; the TCRdb copy retains only in-frame clones and omits some. The table lists 500,000 or so clones, approximately 90% of them singletons. The sequencing sample was made of PBMCs or T cells enriched from blood (not recorded which). These receptors all come from a young woman who had recovered from COVID-19.

The chain links TRBV30 to TRBJ1-2, with D tentatively TRBD1 (5 bases). The germline V gene has CDR1 GTSNPN and CDR2 SVGIG (reference sequence). Trimming removed 2 bases at V and 4 bases at J, with 11 bases between. This CDR3 is 13 amino acids long. CDR3 amino acids: CAWSLTGIYGYTF. The CDR3 nucleotides read TGTGCCTGGAGTCTTACAGGAATCTATGGCTACACCTTC.

The CDR3 region has the DNA TGTGCCAGCAGTTACCCCGGTATGGAGTCGGCACCCGAGCAGTACTTC. The encoded protein is CASSYPGMESAPEQYF. The V call is TRBV6-5, the J call TRBJ2-7; D not resolved. Germline CDR1 reads MNHEY; CDR2 reads SVGAGI. There are 16 residues in the CDR3. The V end was cut by 2 bases, the J end by 6 bases, with 20 bases between.

The V call is TRBV4-2, the J call TRBJ2-1; D is unresolved. The germline CDR1 and CDR2 sequences are LGHNA and YNFKEQ. V shed 0 bases and J shed 9 bases, with 9 bases lying between them. This CDR3 contains 13 residues. The CDR3 DNA follows: TGTGCCAGCAGCCAAGATCGCATCGGTGAGCAGTTCTTC. Translating it yields CASSQDRIGEQFF.

This rearrangement joins TRBV2 to TRBJ2-7, with a tentative D call TRBD1 (5 bases). This CDR3 is 15 amino acids long. V lost 4 bases to trimming and J lost 0 bases, with 13 bases between them. Germline V gives CDR1 SNHLY, CDR2 FYNNEI. The CDR3, as DNA: TGTGCCAGCAGTGTAATAGGGGCCCCCTCCTACGAGCAGTACTTC. It codes for CASSVIGAPSYEQYF.

The chain carries TRBV7-3 and TRBJ2-5; TRBD2 is a possible D gene (6 bases). The CDR3 has 15 amino acids. Trimming removed 5 bases at V and 4 bases at J, with 17 bases between. Per the germline V gene, CDR1 is SGHTA and CDR2 is FQGTGA. The CDR3 loop reads CASSHAGGSVETQYF. Written as DNA, the CDR3 is TGTGCCAGCAGCCACGCCGGGGGTTCCGTAGAGACCCAGTACTTC.

The chain couples TRBV5-5 to TRBJ1-6, with 9 nucleotides matching TRBD1. Trimming removed 1 base from V and 8 bases from J; junction bases left unmatched: 7. CDR1 SGHKS and CDR2 YYEKEE come from the germline V gene (reference sequence). The CDR3 runs to 16 residues. CDR3 bases: TGTGCCAGCAGCTTGAACCCGGGACAGGGTTATTCACCCCTCCACTTT. Its translation: CASSLNPGQGYSPLHF.

V usage is TRBV19 and J usage is TRBJ2-5, with a tentative D call TRBD2 (7 bases). V lost 4 bases to trimming and J lost 4 bases, with 13 bases between them. This CDR3 region has 14 residues. Germline V gives CDR1 LNHDA, CDR2 SQIVND (reference sequence). The CDR3 DNA is TGTGCCAGTAGTAGCAGAGGGGGGGTAGAGACCCAGTACTTC. It encodes CASSSRGGVETQYF. The full variable domain, completed using reference TRBV19 and TRBJ2-5, is DGGITQSPKYLFRKEGQNVTLSCEQNLNHDAMYWYRQDPGQGLRLIYYSQIVNDFQKGDIAEGYSVSREKKESFPLTVTSAQKNPTAFYLCASSSRGGVETQYFGPGTRLLVL.

J is TRBJ1-1 and V is TRBV19, with D possibly matching TRBD1 (5 bases). The CDR3 consists of 14 residues. Germline CDR1 and CDR2: LNHDA and SQIVND (reference sequence). V lost 7 bases, J lost 11 bases, and 23 bases lay in between. In nucleotides, the CDR3 is TGTGCCAGTAAGGACACAAGCACCCAATCCAGGGCTTTCTTT. Its translation: CASKDTSTQSRAFF.

The rearrangement links TRBV27 to TRBJ2-1; D is perhaps TRBD2 (6 bases). CDR3 length: 16 residues. V lost 5 bases to trimming and J lost 0 bases, with 14 bases between them. Germline values: CDR1 MNHEY, CDR2 SMNVEV (reference sequence). The CDR3 sequence: CASSIGLLHSYNEQFF. CDR3 DNA: TGTGCCAGCAGTATCGGACTACTTCACTCCTACAATGAGCAGTTCTTC.

The chain links TRBV7-2 to TRBJ1-2; D is ambiguous. The CDR3 length is 12 residues. Trimming cost V 7 bases and J 0 bases, with 6 bases left between them. The germline V gene has CDR1 SGHTA and CDR2 FQGNSA. This CDR3 reads CASTLANYGYTF. In DNA, the CDR3 is TGTGCCAGCACCCTAGCTAACTATGGCTACACCTTC.

The rearrangement links TRBV30 to TRBJ1-6; D gene unclear. V was shortened by 0 bases and J by 8 bases, with 11 bases between the two germline ends. The length of the CDR3 is 14 residues. CDR1 and CDR2 (germline): GTSNPN, SVGIG (reference sequence). CDR3 coding DNA: TGTGCCTGGAGTGTAGCGGCAGGTTATTCACCCCTCCACTTT. It yields the protein CAWSVAAGYSPLHF.

The gene calls are TRBV13 and TRBJ1-3; D remains ambiguous. The CDR3 totals 12 residues. Germline V gene data show CDR1 as PRHDT and CDR2 as FYEKMQ (reference sequence). With 4 bases removed from V and 5 bases from J, the gap between germline ends came to 6 bases. CDR3 nucleotides: TGTGCCAGCAGCTCAGGCAGAAACACCATATATTTT. As protein: CASSSGRNTIYF.

The J gene is TRBJ2-3, the V gene TRBV20-1; unclear D gene. The CDR3 sequence is 11 residues long. V dropped 3 bases and J dropped 3 bases, with 4 bases sitting between them. Germline V gives CDR1 DFQATT, CDR2 SNEGSKA (reference sequence). The CDR3 DNA sequence: TGCAGTGCTAGCCTGACAGATACGCAGTATTTT. Translating gives CSASLTDTQYF.

This CDR3 reads CASSLRGFRATEAFF. CDR3 in DNA: TGTGCCAGCAGTTTACGGGGGTTTCGTGCCACTGAAGCTTTCTTT. The chain has TRBV6-9 and TRBJ1-1, with D tentatively TRBD1 (5 bases). CDR1 is MNHGY, CDR2 SVAAGI, per germline. The CDR3 contains 15 residues. The germline V and J ends were trimmed by 4 bases and 4 bases, with 16 bases remaining between them.

This clone was recorded a few times. This rearrangement joins TRBV2 to TRBJ2-1; perhaps TRBD2 as D (5 bases). This CDR3 contains 13 residues. The germline CDR1 and CDR2 sequences are SNHLY and FYNNEI. Trimming took off 4 bases at V and 1 base at J, with 5 bases between the two ends. The CDR3 sequence: CASSGGSYNEQFF. In DNA, the CDR3 is TGTGCCAGCAGTGGAGGGTCCTACAATGAGCAGTTCTTC.

This chain connects TRBV2 to TRBJ1-1, with D possibly TRBD1 on 6 matching bases. Trimming took off 4 bases at V and 10 bases at J, with 22 bases between the two ends. This CDR3 is 15 amino acids long. Germline CDR1 and CDR2: SNHLY and FYNNEI. The CDR3 nucleotides read TGTGCCAGCAGTGCCTCCTTTTTGCGGACAGTGGGAGCTTTCTTT. Residues: CASSASFLRTVGAFF.

The chain uses TRBV12-3 or TRBV12-4 and TRBJ1-4; D gene ambiguous. V dropped 6 bases and J dropped 4 bases, with 9 bases sitting between them. The CDR3 loop spans 13 amino acids. The CDR3 nucleotides read TGTGCCAGCAGATACGGGATTAATGAAAAACTGTTTTTT. Protein: CASRYGINEKLFF.

The chain employs TRBV5-1 and TRBJ2-3; the match to TRBD1 covers 7 bases. The CDR3 has 13 residues. The ends lost 4 bases at V and 6 bases at J; junction bases unmatched: 5. Germline CDR1 reads SGHRS; CDR2 reads YFSETQ. CDR3 coding DNA: TGCGCCAGCAGCCCACAGGGGTTGGATACGCAGTATTTT. The encoded protein is CASSPQGLDTQYF.

The CDR3 nucleotides read TGCGCCAGCAGGGACAGGGGGCTCACCGGGGAGCTGTTTTTT. Encoded protein: CASRDRGLTGELFF. This chain links TRBV10-2 with TRBJ2-2; 11 bases map to TRBD1. Germline CDR1 WSHSY, CDR2 SAAADI. The CDR3 spans 14 residues. Trimming cost V 6 bases and J 4 bases; bases outside gene matches: 1.

The chain links TRBV6-2 or TRBV6-3 to TRBJ2-1; D might be TRBD1 (6 bases). V lost 3 bases to trimming and J lost 8 bases, with 17 bases between them. The CDR3 has 15 residues. The germline V gene has CDR1 MNHEY and CDR2 SVGEGT. The CDR3 is CASSYLGAYNDEQFF. CDR3 bases: TGTGCCAGCAGTTATCTGGGGGCGTATAACGATGAGCAGTTCTTC.

The chain employs TRBV28 and TRBJ1-2; 9 bases map to TRBD1. The CDR3 has 15 residues. CDR1 and CDR2 (germline): MDHEN, SYDVKM. Trimming took 5 bases from V and 7 from J; bases not matched to a gene: 11. In DNA, the CDR3 is TGTGCCAGCAGTCCTCCGGGACAGGGTATGGGTGGCTACACCTTC. This codes for CASSPPGQGMGGYTF.

J is TRBJ1-6 and V is TRBV5-1; a weak D match, TRBD1 (6 bases). Between the trimmed V and J ends, which lost 4 bases and 8 bases, there was a span of 16 bases. CDR1 is SGHRS, CDR2 YFSETQ, per germline. The CDR3 loop spans 15 amino acids. The chain's CDR3 is CASSGNRDKYSPLHF. In DNA form, the CDR3 reads TGCGCCAGCAGCGGCAACCGGGACAAATATTCACCCCTCCACTTT.

This clone came up a few times. This chain uses TRBV3-1 (or the pseudogene TRBV3-2) with TRBJ1-3, with a weak D call TRBD1 (5 bases). Germline CDR1 LGHDT, CDR2 YNNKEL (reference sequence). With 3 bases removed from V and 8 bases from J, the gap between germline ends came to 17 bases. The CDR3 is 15 residues long. The CDR3 DNA sequence: TGTGCCAGCAGCCAGCCGAAAGGCCCGGGGGACACCATATATTTT. It codes for CASSQPKGPGDTIYF.

The chain is built from TRBV5-6 and TRBJ1-5; no clear D. Germline loops: CDR1 SGHDT, CDR2 YYEEEE. The CDR3 spans 14 residues. The V and J ends lost 4 bases and 2 bases respectively, with 10 bases between them. CDR3 bases: TGTGCCAGCAGCCGTTGGGGAGGCAATCAGCCCCAGCATTTT. This encodes CASSRWGGNQPQHF.